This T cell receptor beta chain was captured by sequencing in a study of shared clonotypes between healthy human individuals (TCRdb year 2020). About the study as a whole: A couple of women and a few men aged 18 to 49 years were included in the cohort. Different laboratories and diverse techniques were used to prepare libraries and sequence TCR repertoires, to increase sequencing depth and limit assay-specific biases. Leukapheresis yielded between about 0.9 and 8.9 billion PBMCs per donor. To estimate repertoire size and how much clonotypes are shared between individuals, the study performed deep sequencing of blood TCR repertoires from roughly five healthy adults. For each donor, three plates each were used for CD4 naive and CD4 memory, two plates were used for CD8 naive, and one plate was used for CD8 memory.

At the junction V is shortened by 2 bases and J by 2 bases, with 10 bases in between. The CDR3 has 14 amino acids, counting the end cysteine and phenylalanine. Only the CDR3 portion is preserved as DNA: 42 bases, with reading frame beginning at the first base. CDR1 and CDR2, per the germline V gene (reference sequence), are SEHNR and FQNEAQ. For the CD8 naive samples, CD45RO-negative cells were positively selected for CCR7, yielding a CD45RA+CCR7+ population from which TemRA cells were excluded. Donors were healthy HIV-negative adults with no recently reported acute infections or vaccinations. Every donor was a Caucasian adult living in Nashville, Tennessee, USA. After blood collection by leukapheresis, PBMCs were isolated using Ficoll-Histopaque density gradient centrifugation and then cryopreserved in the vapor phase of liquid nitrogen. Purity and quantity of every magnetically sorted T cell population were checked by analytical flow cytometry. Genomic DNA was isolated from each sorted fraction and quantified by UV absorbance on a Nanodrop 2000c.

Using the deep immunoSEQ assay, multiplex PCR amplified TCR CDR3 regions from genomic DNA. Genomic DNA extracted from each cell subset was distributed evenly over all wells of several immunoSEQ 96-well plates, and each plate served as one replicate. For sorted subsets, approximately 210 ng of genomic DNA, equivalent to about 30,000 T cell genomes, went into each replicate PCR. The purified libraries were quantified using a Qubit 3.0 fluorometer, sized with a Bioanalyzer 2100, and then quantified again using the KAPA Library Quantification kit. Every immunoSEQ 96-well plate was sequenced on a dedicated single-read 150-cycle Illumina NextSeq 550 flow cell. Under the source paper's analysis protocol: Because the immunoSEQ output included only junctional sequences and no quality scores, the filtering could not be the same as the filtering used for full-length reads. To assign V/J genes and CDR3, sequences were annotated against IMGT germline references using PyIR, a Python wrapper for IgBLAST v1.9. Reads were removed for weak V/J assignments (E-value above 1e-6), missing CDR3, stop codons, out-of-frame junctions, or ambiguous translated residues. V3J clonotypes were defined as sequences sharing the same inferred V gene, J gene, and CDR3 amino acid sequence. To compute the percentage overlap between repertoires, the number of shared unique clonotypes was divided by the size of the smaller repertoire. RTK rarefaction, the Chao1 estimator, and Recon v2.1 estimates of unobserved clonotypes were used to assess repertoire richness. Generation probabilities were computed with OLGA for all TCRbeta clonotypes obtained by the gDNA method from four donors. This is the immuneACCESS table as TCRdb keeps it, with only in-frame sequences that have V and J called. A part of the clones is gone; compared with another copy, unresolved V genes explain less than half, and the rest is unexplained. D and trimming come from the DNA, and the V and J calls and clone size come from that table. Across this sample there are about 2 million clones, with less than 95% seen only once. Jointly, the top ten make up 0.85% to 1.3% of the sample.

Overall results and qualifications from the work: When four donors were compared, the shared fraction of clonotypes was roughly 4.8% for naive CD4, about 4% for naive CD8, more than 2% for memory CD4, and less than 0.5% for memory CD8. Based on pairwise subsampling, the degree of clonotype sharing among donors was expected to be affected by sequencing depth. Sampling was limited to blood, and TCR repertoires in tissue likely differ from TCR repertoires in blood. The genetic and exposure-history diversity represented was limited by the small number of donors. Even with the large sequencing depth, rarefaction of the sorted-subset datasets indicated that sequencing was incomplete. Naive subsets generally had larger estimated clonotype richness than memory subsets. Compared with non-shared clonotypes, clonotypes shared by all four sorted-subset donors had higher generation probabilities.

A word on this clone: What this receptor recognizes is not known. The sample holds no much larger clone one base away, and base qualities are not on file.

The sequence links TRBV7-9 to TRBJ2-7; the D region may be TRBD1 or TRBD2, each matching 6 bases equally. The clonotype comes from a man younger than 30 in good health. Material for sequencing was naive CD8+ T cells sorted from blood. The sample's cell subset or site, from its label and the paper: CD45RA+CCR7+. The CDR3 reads CASSLTGAAYEQYF. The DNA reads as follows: TGTGCCAGCAGCTTAACGGGGGCGGCCTACGAGCAGTACTTC.